The entry below describes one T cell receptor (beta chain). The CDR3 is 15 residues long. Germline-derived CDR1 and CDR2 are MDHEN and SYDVKM. V shed 5 bases and J shed 4 bases, with 17 bases lying between them. Assay used: immunoSEQ multiplex PCR; TCRdb lists only in-frame clones, some missing. Here the sample spans about 200,000 clones, over 75% being singletons. This sample was included in a study of blood T cell repertoires in COVID-19. The TCR comes from a woman aged 40 to 50 with acute COVID-19. This sequence joins TRBV28 and TRBJ1-2; D is perhaps TRBD1 (6 bases). Material for sequencing was PBMCs or T cells enriched from blood (not recorded which). Written as DNA, the CDR3 is TGTGCCAGCAGTGGAGACAGGATTCAGGGCTATGGCTACACCTTC. Translated, it gives CASSGDRIQGYGYTF.